This T cell receptor beta chain originates from a study of cytomegalovirus exposure and HLA in healthy donors (dated by TCRdb to the late 2010s). With respect to the entire study: According to a later analysis, the roughly 130 validation repertoires were produced on the same platform as the approximately 620 repertoires of the first cohort. The aim of the study was to test whether cataloging public T cell receptors could identify signatures of past pathogen exposure. To predict cytomegalovirus infection status, the study brought together high-throughput TCR immunosequencing, statistical association of individual TCRs with disease status, and machine learning. A separate validation cohort of roughly 130 different subjects was used in addition to the 666-subject first cohort. The investigation overall reported the following: In both the original and validation cohorts, the classifier was reported to diagnose cytomegalovirus status with high specificity and sensitivity. It was suggested by the authors that the approach could potentially be generalized to other disease states and immunological phenotypes. The study gave a list of 150 to 200 TCR beta chains associated with cytomegalovirus. A later analysis had no HLA typing for the validation cohort, so co-occurrence there was scored across all 130 or so repertoires. In vitro tests confirmed that a few of the cytomegalovirus-associated TCR beta chains recognize cytomegalovirus antigens. A later analysis found that TCRs clustered in the first cohort also tended to co-occur in the 110 or so validation repertoires, with more than 90% of cluster scores above 0. Most TCR sequences were seen in very few donors, while some public TCRs were found in many individuals.

Notes on this clone: The clone's antigen remains unknown. Qualities for individual bases were not recorded, and no much larger clone is one base off.

Donors formed part of the validation cohort, which comprised 120 subjects and was distinct from the first cohort of fewer than 750 subjects. Libraries came from the immunoSEQ multiplex PCR assay. The study's processing was this. A statistical classification framework was built for diagnosing cytomegalovirus status from the catalog of TCR beta chain sequences. The source is immuneACCESS, and TCRdb retained only in-frame sequences with V and J called. Part of the clones is not carried over; for the studies checked, unresolved V genes explain less than half of this, and the remainder is unexplained. V and J calls and clone size are as listed in that table; D and trimming were resolved from the DNA. The sample table lists 130,000 to 150,000 clones, around 85% of them with a count of one. Roughly 3% of the sample rests with the top ten. V has 3 bases trimmed and J has 0 bases trimmed; junction bases matching no gene number 9. The germline V gene (reference sequence) specifies SEHNR as CDR1 and FQNEAQ as CDR2. From the cysteine up to the phenylalanine, the CDR3 has a length of 19 residues. Only CDR3 DNA remains: 57 bases, in frame from the first base.

What was sequenced was PBMCs. The chain uses TRBV7-9 and TRBJ2-1, and 12 junction bases match TRBD2. This receptor was identified in a man between 18 and 35 years old in good health and CMV-seronegative. The CDR3 protein: CASSLGLAGPQSSYNEQFF. The DNA sequence is given as TGTGCCAGCAGCTTGGGACTAGCGGGCCCCCAGAGCTCCTACAATGAGCAGTTCTTC.